Shown below are 32 T cell receptor beta chains from a single sample sequenced in a study of blood T cells in healthy people across ages. It was with a sample-barcoded 5' primer and a J-beta primer mix that a second PCR of roughly 7 to 12 cycles was run. TCRdb re-called the 5' RACE reads through MiXCR, storing one row per CDR3 protein. Here the sample spans about 1,800,000 distinct CDR3 sequences, roughly 27% being singletons. Sequencing was done on a sample of blood. The receptors stem from a woman aged 25-40 years in good health.

This clonotype was observed at least ten times. The chain links TRBV12-3 or TRBV12-4 to TRBJ2-5; D unclear. V was cut by 8 bases and J by 2 bases, with 24 bases left in between. The CDR3 sequence is 17 residues long. The chain's CDR3 is CASSTKGRGVGQETQYF. As DNA, the CDR3 is TGTGCCAGCTCAACAAAAGGTCGTGGGGTCGGGCAAGAGACCCAGTACTTC.

This chain uses TRBV18 with TRBJ2-5, with 7 bases lining up with TRBD1. V dropped 2 bases and J dropped 10; count of bases not matched to a gene: 4. Germline CDR1 is KGHSH and CDR2 is LQKENI. This CDR3 is 12 amino acids long. DNA for the CDR3: TGTGCCAGCTCACCAGGGCAGGGGGACCAGTACTTC. This gives the protein CASSPGQGDQYF. The variable domain in full, completed from reference TRBV18 and TRBJ2-5, reads NAGVMQNPRHLVRRRGQEARLRCSPMKGHSHVYWYRQLPEEGLKFMVYLQKENIIDESGMPKERFSAEFPKEGPSILRIQQVVRGDSAAYFCASSPGQGDQYFGPGTRLLVL.

The rearrangement uses TRBV7-8 and TRBJ2-1; D is unclear. V was pared by 3 bases and J by 6 bases, with 9 bases between. Germline V gene lookup returns CDR1 SGHVS and CDR2 FQNEAQ. CDR3 length: 13 amino acids. The CDR3 DNA is TGTGCCAGCAGCTTTGAGGCCCCCAATGAGCAGTTCTTC. Amino acids: CASSFEAPNEQFF.

The CDR3 bases are TGTGCTAGTGGATCGCCTCTAGCGGGAGGATCCTACAATGAGCAGTTCTTC. Translation gives CASGSPLAGGSYNEQFF. The V gene is TRBV12-5, the J gene TRBJ2-1; 11 bases align to TRBD2. This CDR3 spans 17 amino acids. J was trimmed by 1 base and V by 6 bases; bases with no gene match: 8. Germline-derived CDR1 and CDR2 are LGHNT and FRNRAP.

This clonotype was detected a few times. This chain uses TRBV7-9 with TRBJ2-7, with D possibly being TRBD1 (5 bases). CDR3 size: 17 residues. Trimming took off 5 bases at V and 2 bases at J, with 22 bases between the two ends. Looked up from germline, CDR1 is SEHNR and CDR2 is FQNEAQ (reference sequence). The CDR3 spells CASSGHDKSKSAYEQYF. CDR3 sequence (DNA): TGTGCCAGCAGCGGACACGACAAGTCCAAATCCGCCTACGAGCAGTACTTC. The variable domain in full, with the rest retrieved from reference TRBV7-9 and TRBJ2-7, is DTGVSQNPRHKITKRGQNVTFRCDPISEHNRLYWYRQTLGQGPEFLTYFQNEAQLEKSRLLSDRFSAERPKGSFSTLEIQRTEQGDSAMYLCASSGHDKSKSAYEQYFGPGTRLTVT.

For this clonotype: This sequence may be a read error, since a much larger clone differs from it by one base. The gene calls are TRBV29-1 and TRBJ2-5, with D tentatively TRBD1 (5 bases). This CDR3 comprises 13 residues. The V end lost 2 bases, the J end lost 4 bases, and 11 bases lay between the germline ends. Per the germline V gene, CDR1 is SQVTM and CDR2 is ANQGSEA. CDR3 protein: CSVEPDSRETQYF. The CDR3, as DNA: TGCAGCGTTGAACCCGACAGCCGAGAGACCCAGTACTTC.

The chain is built from TRBV20-1 and TRBJ2-3; D might be TRBD2 (5 bases). The CDR3 extends over 12 amino acids. Deletions cut 6 bases from V and 5 bases from J, with 12 bases between. Germline V gene sequence: CDR1 DFQATT, CDR2 SNEGSKA (reference sequence). In nucleotides, the CDR3 is TGCAGTGCGACACTAGGAGTAGATACGCAGTATTTT. Translating gives CSATLGVDTQYF.

This clonotype was counted between two and nine times. The chain's CDR3 is CASSPPSNEQYF. As DNA, the CDR3 is TGTGCCAGCTCACCCCCTTCCAACGAGCAGTACTTC. The rearrangement uses TRBV18 and TRBJ2-7; D gene uncertain. The V end lost 3 bases, the J end lost 5 bases, and 8 bases lay between the germline ends. Germline V gives CDR1 KGHSH, CDR2 LQKENI. The CDR3 totals 12 residues.

This clonotype has only a few counts. The chain uses TRBV20-1 and TRBJ2-1; D gene uncertain. The V end lost 7 bases, the J end lost 0 bases, and 13 bases lay between the germline ends. Germline V gene lookup returns CDR1 DFQATT and CDR2 SNEGSKA (reference sequence). CDR3 length: 14 amino acids. The CDR3 sequence: CSVKVASSYNEQFF. The CDR3 DNA reads as TGCAGTGTAAAGGTGGCTAGCTCCTACAATGAGCAGTTCTTC.

This sequence joins TRBV7-2 and TRBJ1-2; D is unclear. Trimming shortened V by 0 bases and J by 5 bases, and 10 bases separated the two germline ends. This CDR3 contains 14 residues. The germline CDR1 and CDR2 sequences are SGHTA and FQGNSA. The CDR3 DNA sequence: TGTGCCAGCAGCTTAGCGCCGTCAGGTTATGGCTACACCTTC. Amino acid sequence: CASSLAPSGYGYTF.

This chain connects TRBV6-6 to TRBJ2-2, with 7 nucleotides matching TRBD2. Germline CDR1 MNHNY, CDR2 SVGAGI (reference sequence). The V and J ends lost 6 bases and 4 bases, in that order; junction bases with no gene match: 8. The CDR3 is 15 amino acids. In DNA, the CDR3 is TGTGCCAGCAGAGCGGGACTGGGGACCACCGGGGAGCTGTTTTTT. It specifies CASRAGLGTTGELFF.

This clonotype was observed a few times. The gene calls are TRBV25-1 and TRBJ1-4; unclear D gene. The V gene lost 3 bases and the J gene lost 0 bases, with 11 bases spanning the gap. Germline assignment: CDR1 MGHDK and CDR2 SYGVNS. The CDR3 contains 16 residues. CDR3 in DNA: TGTGCCAGCAGTGACCCCGGGATTTCAACTAATGAAAAACTGTTTTTT. Translation gives CASSDPGISTNEKLFF. Based on the CDR3 plus reference TRBV25-1 and TRBJ1-4, the full variable domain is EADIYQTPRYLVIGTGKKITLECSQTMGHDKMYWYQQDPGMELHLIHYSYGVNSTEKGDLSSESTVSRIRTEHFPLTLESARPSHTSQYLCASSDPGISTNEKLFFGSGTQLSVL.

This clonotype has only a few counts. This chain links TRBV9 with TRBJ1-5; TRBD1 matches 11 bases. The germline gives CDR1 SGDLS, CDR2 YYNGEE. The V segment lost 4 bases and the J segment 5 bases; nucleotides outside the gene matches: 5. CDR3 length: 15 residues. CDR3 nucleotides: TGTGCCAGCAGCCCTGGACAGGGGGCCGATCAGCCCCAGCATTTT. Protein sequence: CASSPGQGADQPQHF.

This clonotype was recorded many times. The genes are TRBV11-2 and TRBJ2-5; D is unclear. The J call may be incorrect, as the DNA end agrees better with TRBJ2-7. CDR3 length: 11 amino acids. CDR1 is SGHAT, CDR2 FQNNGV, per germline. CDR3 DNA: TGTGCCAGCAGCCTCAATAACGAGCAGTACTTC. This sequence encodes CASSLNNEQYF.

V gene TRBV5-1 combines with J gene TRBJ1-1; D not certain. The CDR3 runs 14 residues. Germline assignment: CDR1 SGHRS and CDR2 YFSETQ. The V and J ends lost 3 bases and 4 bases respectively, with 13 bases between them. The CDR3 DNA follows: TGCGCCAGCAGCTCTAACGAACTGGTCACTGAAGCTTTCTTT. Its translation is CASSSNELVTEAFF.

This chain uses TRBV20-1 with TRBJ1-2, with 7 bases aligning to TRBD1. V trimming: 0 bases; J trimming: 4 bases; junction bases outside the gene matches: 8. The CDR3 has 15 amino acids. From germline, CDR1 is DFQATT and CDR2 SNEGSKA (reference sequence). CDR3 nucleotide sequence: TGCAGTGCTAGAGATCCCGGGACAGAAGTCTATGGCTACACCTTC. Its protein product is CSARDPGTEVYGYTF.

This clonotype turned up a few times. A much more abundant neighbour one base away suggests this may be a read error. The chain is built from TRBV12-3 or TRBV12-4 and TRBJ2-7; D possibly corresponds to TRBD2 (6 bases). This CDR3 is built from 12 residues. CDR3 bases: TGTGCCAGCGCGGGGAGCTCCTACAAGCAGTACTTC. Translating gives CASAGSSYKQYF.

This clonotype was counted between two and nine times. This chain joins TRBV2 and TRBJ1-5, with 7 nucleotides matching TRBD1. Germline V gene lookup returns CDR1 SNHLY and CDR2 FYNNEI. Losses at the gene ends were 5 bases for V and 3 bases for J; bases not matched to a gene: 10. The CDR3 has 16 amino acids. CDR3 protein: CASSTLRQGHNQPQHF. In DNA form, the CDR3 reads TGTGCCAGCAGTACTCTGAGACAGGGCCACAATCAGCCCCAGCATTTT.

This chain connects TRBV20-1 to TRBJ2-7; D possibly uses TRBD1 or TRBD2 (5 bases each). This CDR3 spans 13 amino acids. The V gene's germline CDR1 is DFQATT and CDR2 SNEGSKA (reference sequence). V was cut by 6 bases and J by 4 bases, with 16 bases left in between. The CDR3 is CSAIQGPRYEQYF. CDR3 DNA sequence: TGCAGTGCCATTCAGGGACCTCGTTACGAGCAGTACTTC.

V usage is TRBV15 and J usage is TRBJ2-4, with D unresolved. The DNA end lines up better with TRBJ2-5; the J call may be wrong. CDR1 is LNHNV and CDR2 is YYDKDF in the germline V gene (reference sequence). CDR3 length: 13 residues. CDR3 DNA: TGTGCCACCAGCGAGACCGAGGTCGAGACCCAGTACTTC. Translating gives CATSETEVETQYF.

This clonotype was seen a handful of times. The V and J genes are TRBV4-1 and TRBJ1-1; D not certain. The germline CDR1 and CDR2 sequences are MGHRA and YSYEKL. The germline V and J ends were trimmed by 0 bases and 8 bases, with 10 bases remaining between them. This CDR3 comprises 13 residues. CDR3 nucleotide sequence: TGCGCCAGCAGCCAAGATCGCGGCAGGGAAGCTTTCTTT. It is translated as CASSQDRGREAFF.

This clonotype was observed a handful of times. J is TRBJ2-5 and V is TRBV2; 10 positions agree with TRBD2. The J call is doubtful: the DNA matches TRBJ2-7 better. Germline CDR1 SNHLY, CDR2 FYNNEI. There are 16 residues in the CDR3. In nucleotides, the CDR3 is TGTGCCAGCAGTAGGGCCCGTACTAGCGGGATTTCCGAGCAGTACTTC. Translation gives CASSRARTSGISEQYF.

With respect to this clonotype: No conserved phenylalanine or tryptophan is present at the end of the CDR3, so a read error is the likely explanation. V is TRBV9 and J is TRBJ2-2; 14 bases line up with TRBD2. With V trimmed by 4 bases and J by 6 bases, 5 bases remained unmatched. Germline CDR1 and CDR2: SGDLS and YYNGEE. CDR3 length: 16 residues. This CDR3 is CASSPTGLAGAGELFV. The CDR3 nucleotides are TGTGCCAGCAGCCCGACGGGACTAGCGGGAGCCGGGGAGCTGTTTGTT.

This rearrangement joins TRBV20-1 to TRBJ2-1; 8 bases line up with TRBD1. The CDR3 runs to 13 residues. Trimming cost V 5 bases and J 6 bases; bases outside gene matches: 6. Per germline, CDR1 DFQATT and CDR2 SNEGSKA (reference sequence). This CDR3 is CSAAMTGVNEQFF. CDR3 nucleotide sequence: TGCAGTGCTGCTATGACAGGGGTCAATGAGCAGTTCTTC.

This clonotype was counted at least ten times. The genes are TRBV5-1 and TRBJ1-1, with no clear D. In germline, CDR1 is SGHRS, CDR2 YFSETQ. The CDR3 is 15 amino acids. The V gene lost 4 bases and the J gene lost 3 bases, with 16 bases spanning the gap. The CDR3 DNA follows: TGCGCCAGCAGCCCCCCGGCGGGTAAACACACTGAAGCTTTCTTT. Its protein product is CASSPPAGKHTEAFF.

This clonotype showed up just a few times. This sequence joins TRBV5-1 and TRBJ2-1, with D tentatively TRBD1 (6 bases). This CDR3 comprises 14 residues. Germline lookup yields CDR1 SGHRS and CDR2 YFSETQ. The V and J ends lost 6 bases and 4 bases respectively, with 14 bases between them. The CDR3 protein is CASTGTPSYNEQFF. CDR3 bases: TGCGCCAGCACCGGGACACCCTCTTACAATGAGCAGTTCTTC.

In the case of this clonotype: It is unclear where the CDR3 begins or ends on the DNA, so no DNA is shown, and the CDR3 is as TCRdb lists it. The chain couples TRBV20-1 to TRBJ1-4; the table's TRBD1 call for D was not verified on the DNA. The CDR3 is made up of 23 amino acids, end residues included. The germline V gene has CDR1 DFQATT and CDR2 SNEGSKA (reference sequence). CDR3 sequence: CSAARRNNEQYFGQGATNEKLFF.

In this sample, this clonotype turned up a few times. The chain carries TRBV7-2 and TRBJ2-2; no reliable D call. CDR3 length: 14 amino acids. V lost 10 bases and J lost 7, with 19 bases in between. Germline V gene sequence: CDR1 SGHTA, CDR2 FQGNSA. CDR3 sequence (DNA): TGTGCCACCGAAGCCACCCTAGACCGCGGGGAGCTGTTTTTT. Translated, it gives CATEATLDRGELFF.

In its sample, this clonotype was seen many times. The chain uses TRBV12-3 or TRBV12-4 and TRBJ2-3; 9 positions agree with TRBD2. The CDR3 sequence is 14 residues long. J was trimmed by 5 bases and V by 8 bases; bases with no gene match: 8. CDR3 region: CASGPGTSRDTQYF. In nucleotides, the CDR3 is TGTGCCAGCGGACCTGGGACTAGCCGAGATACGCAGTATTTT.

The chain couples TRBV20-1 to TRBJ2-5, with D unclear. CDR3 length equals 12 residues. Germline V gene data show CDR1 as DFQATT and CDR2 as SNEGSKA (reference sequence). Trimming stripped 1 base from V and 0 bases from J, with 3 bases between. Written as DNA, the CDR3 is TGCAGTGCTAGAGCGTACCAAGAGACCCAGTACTTC. The encoded protein is CSARAYQETQYF.

In this sample, this clonotype turned up a few times. The chain employs TRBV29-1 and TRBJ1-1, with D perhaps TRBD1 (5 bases). The CDR3 has 13 amino acids. V was shortened by 4 bases and J by 2 bases, with 11 bases between the two germline ends. CDR1 and CDR2 from the germline V gene are SQVTM and ANQGSEA. CDR3 loop: CSVGGRVNTEAFF. As DNA, the CDR3 is TGCAGCGTTGGGGGCAGGGTCAACACTGAAGCTTTCTTT.

The chain couples TRBV20-1 to TRBJ1-4; no clear D gene. Germline-derived CDR1 and CDR2 are DFQATT and SNEGSKA (reference sequence). The CDR3 spans 13 residues. Trimming removed 2 bases at V and 4 bases at J, with 8 bases between. CDR3 DNA: TGCAGTGCTAGAATGGGTGGTAATGAAAAACTGTTTTTT. Translating gives CSARMGGNEKLFF.